The clone carrying this T cell receptor beta chain was picked up one time. Its matching antigen is unknown. The germline CDR1 and CDR2 sequences are DFQATT and SNEGSKA (reference sequence). The CDR3 has 16 residues. Unmatched junction bases numbered 15, after V lost 5 bases and J lost 4 bases. These data belong to a study of blood T cells in healthy people across ages. Together with a sample-barcoded 5' primer, a J-beta primer mix was included in a second PCR lasting about 6 to 12 cycles. TCRdb reprocessed the 5' RACE reads with MiXCR, giving one entry per CDR3 protein. This sample has 590,000 or so distinct CDR3 sequences, with approximately 30% found just once. Study-wide findings and caveats: Diversity of TCR beta per million T cells declined in a roughly linear way with age. Because donor CMV status was unknown, expanded clonotype changes were possibly confounded.

PBMCs numbering at least 6 million were isolated per sample. The sequencing sample was made of blood. The source is a woman of 80 years or more in good health. The chain combines TRBV20-1 with TRBJ1-2, with TRBD1 matching over 8 bases. The CDR3 protein is CSAHSEDRGVSYGYTF. In DNA form, the CDR3 reads TGCAGTGCTCATTCCGAAGACAGGGGAGTTTCCTATGGCTACACCTTC.